This T cell receptor (beta chain) was identified during a study of cytomegalovirus exposure and HLA in healthy donors. To note about this clone: No antigen is known for it.

60 Vbeta and 13 Jbeta primers were used in PCR. Libraries were prepared by immunoSEQ multiplex PCR; TCRdb keeps only in-frame clonotypes and omits some of them. The sample lists approximately 140,000 clones, about 85% occurring once. Study results and caveats: Later, TCR association rates were found to vary by HLA locus, highest for DRB1 and lowest for HLA-C. Associated with cytomegalovirus, according to the listing, were fewer than 200 TCR beta chains. Most CMV-associated TCR beta chains appeared HLA-restricted in a later analysis.

The trim removed 0 bases at V and 8 bases at J, leaving 2 bases unmatched. Germline V gene lookup returns CDR1 SGDLS and CDR2 YYNGEE. This CDR3 contains 16 residues. The V and J genes are TRBV9 and TRBJ2-1; 16 bases are shared with TRBD2. The TCR was taken from a boy between 10 and 17 years old in good health and CMV-seronegative. Sample: PBMCs. CDR3 protein: CASSVEGLAGGYEQFF. The CDR3 coding sequence is TGTGCCAGCAGCGTAGAGGGACTAGCGGGAGGGTATGAGCAGTTCTTC.